This T cell receptor (beta chain) appears in the sequencing data of a study of long-term antiretroviral therapy in people with HIV. The CDR3 contains 14 residues. CDR1 and CDR2 from the germline V gene are MGHRA and YSYEKL. Deletions cut 2 bases from V and 2 bases from J, with 10 bases between. With survey level as its setting, the immunoSEQ assay was v3.0. The assay was immunoSEQ multiplex PCR, and TCRdb's table has in-frame clones only and misses some. The sample shows fewer than 30,000 clones, approximately 80% of them seen only once. Study-wide findings and caveats: Neither ART adherence, viral resistance nor therapy changes were documented.

Every one of the donors gave at least one pre-ART PBMC sample and at least two post-ART PBMC samples. This clone has more than one count but fewer than ten. Its specificity is unknown. The clonotype originates from a man aged 25-45 years with HIV. The sequenced sample was unsorted PBMCs, obtained nearly 2.9 years after starting antiretroviral therapy. This rearrangement joins TRBV4-1 to TRBJ2-7; D gene ambiguous. CDR3 region: CASSQTDTTYEQYF. In nucleotides, the CDR3 is TGCGCCAGCAGCCAAACTGACACAACCTACGAGCAGTACTTC.